Presented here are 11 T cell receptor beta chains from one specimen sequenced in a study of cytomegalovirus exposure and HLA in healthy donors. Use of 60 Vbeta and 13 Jbeta primers characterized the PCR. Using immunoSEQ multiplex PCR, the repertoire was profiled, and TCRdb retains in-frame clones only, with some absent. The repertoire has under 200,000 clones, around four fifths of them found once; the top ten carry about 1.3%. Sequenced input: PBMCs. The origin of the receptors is a man between 25 and 39 years old in good health and CMV-seronegative.

This clone was detected only once. The chain employs TRBV6-5 and TRBJ2-7; 9 bases are shared with TRBD1. Trimming cost V 2 bases and J 4 bases; bases outside gene matches: 6. The V gene's germline CDR1 is MNHEY and CDR2 SVGAGI. This CDR3 has 15 residues. In DNA, the CDR3 is TGTGCCAGCAGTTACGCCGACAGGGGGGTGTACGAGCAGTACTTC. This codes for CASSYADRGVYEQYF.

V and J are TRBV7-2 and TRBJ2-3; 7 nucleotides line up with TRBD2. This CDR3 has 16 residues. From germline, CDR1 is SGHTA and CDR2 FQGNSA. V shed 4 bases, J shed 2 bases, and the junction held 9 bases outside the gene matches. The CDR3 spells CASSSAPGLTTDTQYF. CDR3 DNA sequence: TGTGCCAGCAGCTCCGCCCCGGGACTAACCACAGATACGCAGTATTTT.

This clone was counted only a few times. This chain links TRBV10-1 with TRBJ2-3, with D uncertain. Germline-derived CDR1 and CDR2 are WNHNN and SYGVQD (reference sequence). The CDR3 loop spans 13 amino acids. Trimming cost V 7 bases and J 6 bases, with 14 bases left between them. In DNA, the CDR3 is TGCGCCAGCAACCCCACCCTGGGCGATACGCAGTATTTT. Its translation: CASNPTLGDTQYF.

The V gene is TRBV27, the J gene TRBJ2-7, with D hard to call. The CDR3 spans 11 residues. Germline V gene sequence: CDR1 MNHEY, CDR2 SMNVEV (reference sequence). Trimming took 4 bases from V and 12 from J, leaving 13 bases between them. CDR3 loop: CASSSSQRVYF. CDR3 DNA: TGTGCCAGCAGTTCAAGCCAGCGAGTGTACTTC.

The V and J genes are TRBV7-9 and TRBJ1-4; 7 bases agree with TRBD1. V lost 1 base and J lost 2; bases outside the gene matches: 1. The germline gives CDR1 SEHNR, CDR2 FQNEAQ (reference sequence). This CDR3 contains 15 residues. The CDR3 DNA reads as TGTGCCAGCAGCTTAGAGACAGGGACTAATGAAAAACTGTTTTTT. Encoded protein: CASSLETGTNEKLFF.

The V gene is TRBV14, the J gene TRBJ2-5, with 14 nucleotides matching TRBD2. This CDR3 is built from 18 residues. CDR1 is SGHDN, CDR2 FVKESK, per germline. Germline trimming cut 3 bases from V and 2 bases from J; bases unmatched to any gene: 8. In DNA, the CDR3 is TGTGCCAGCAGCCACCGACTAGCGGGAGGGCCTTGGCAAGAGACCCAGTACTTC. Protein: CASSHRLAGGPWQETQYF.

The V call is TRBV19, the J call TRBJ1-4; 7 bases are shared with TRBD1. The CDR3 sequence is 15 residues long. J lost 8 bases, V lost 4 bases, and 10 bases had no gene match. Germline CDR1 and CDR2: LNHDA and SQIVND (reference sequence). The CDR3 spells CASSTVDRAGEKLFF. DNA for the CDR3: TGTGCCAGTAGTACCGTCGACAGGGCTGGGGAAAAACTGTTTTTT.

This clone was observed a handful of times. The chain recombines TRBV4-3 with TRBJ1-6, with 10 bases lining up with TRBD1. J was trimmed by 7 bases and V by 1 base; bases with no gene match: 1. Germline V gene data show CDR1 as LGHNA and CDR2 as YSLEER. There are 15 residues in the CDR3. The CDR3 loop is CASSQGDRGNSPLHF. CDR3 bases: TGCGCCAGCAGCCAAGGGGACAGGGGAAATTCACCCCTCCACTTT.

The chain employs TRBV18 and TRBJ1-1; D not resolved. The CDR3 loop spans 12 amino acids. V was trimmed by 4 bases and J by 3 bases, leaving 6 bases between them. The V gene's germline CDR1 is KGHSH and CDR2 LQKENI. CDR3 nucleotides: TGTGCCAGCTCACGCCGAGACACTGAAGCTTTCTTT. Translation: CASSRRDTEAFF.

The rearrangement uses TRBV28 and TRBJ1-2; D not certain. The CDR3 spans 13 residues. CDR1 MDHEN and CDR2 SYDVKM come from the germline V gene. The V and J ends lost 10 bases and 1 base respectively, with 13 bases between them. CDR3 amino acids: CATSGPFNYGYTF. The CDR3 region has the DNA TGTGCCACCTCAGGTCCTTTTAACTATGGCTACACCTTC.

The chain couples TRBV11-2 to TRBJ2-7; D uncertain. The CDR3 length is 14 residues. The germline CDR1 and CDR2 sequences are SGHAT and FQNNGV. Trimming stripped 0 bases from V and 6 bases from J, with 12 bases between. In DNA form, the CDR3 reads TGTGCCAGCAGCTTAGATTCGCCTAGAGGCGAGCAGTACTTC. Translated, it gives CASSLDSPRGEQYF.